These 18 T cell receptor beta chains were sequenced from one sample in a study of T cells in women clearing cervical HPV infection. Assay: immunoSEQ multiplex PCR; the TCRdb copy retains only in-frame clones and omits some. Recorded for this sample: roughly 34,000 clones. Input material: blood buffy coat. These receptors came from a woman between 18 and 69 years old with a cervical HPV16 infection that either progressed to CIN3+ or cleared (not recorded which).

Note on this clone: The read comes to an end 3 residues before the CDR3 does, leaving the germline J gene to fill in the end. The rearrangement links TRBV14 to TRBJ2-2; 7 nucleotides agree with TRBD1. The CDR3 totals 17 residues. Germline CDR1 is SGHDN and CDR2 is FVKESK. The sequenced part of the CDR3 DNA is TGTGCCAGCAGCCAAGAGCGTAATTGGGACAGTAATTCACCG. Its translation is CASSQERNWDSNSP. The complete CDR3 protein is CASSQERNWDSNSPLFF.

Points on this clone: The sequence runs out 3 residues before the end of the CDR3; the remainder is reconstructed from the germline J gene. V and J are TRBV4-1 and TRBJ2-3, with D tentatively TRBD2 (6 bases). Trimming removed 0 bases at V and 3 bases at J, with 10 bases between. This CDR3 has 15 residues. Germline CDR1 and CDR2: MGHRA and YSYEKL. The CDR3 loop is CASSQDLSGTDTQYF. Partial CDR3 DNA: TGCGCCAGCAGCCAAGACCTAAGCGGGACAGATACG.

Details on this clone: Coverage ceases 3 residues before the CDR3 finishes, and the germline J gene fills in the end. V is TRBV3-1 (or the pseudogene TRBV3-2) and J is TRBJ2-1; TRBD1 might be the D (8 bases). Between the trimmed V and J ends, which lost 3 bases and 6 bases, there was a span of 15 bases. Per the germline V gene, CDR1 is LGHDT and CDR2 is YNNKEL (reference sequence). The CDR3 has 15 residues. CDR3 sequence reads: CASSHRQGRGNEQFF. Incomplete CDR3 DNA: TGTGCCAGCAGCCACCGACAGGGGAGGGGCAATGAG.

A remark on this clone: The read ends 3 residues before the CDR3 terminus; that terminus is restored from the germline J gene. V is TRBV2 and J is TRBJ2-1; a weak D match, TRBD2 (5 bases). The CDR3 has 12 residues. Trimming cost V 4 bases and J 9 bases, with 10 bases left between them. CDR1 is SNHLY and CDR2 is FYNNEI in the germline V gene. CDR3 bases read: TGTGCCAGCAGTGCGTCGCGGGTTGAG. Its protein is CASSASRVE. The full CDR3 sequence reads CASSASRVEQFF.

A word on this clone: Read data end 3 residues before the CDR3 end; the end is taken from the germline J gene. This rearrangement joins TRBV13 to TRBJ1-1; a possible D gene is TRBD1 (6 bases). Germline CDR1 PRHDT, CDR2 FYEKMQ (reference sequence). Trimming removed 7 bases at V and 1 base at J, with 7 bases between. The CDR3 is 12 amino acids. The CDR3 here is CASKGENTEAFF. The sequenced part of the CDR3 DNA is TGTGCCAGCAAGGGGGAGAACACTGAA.

As to this clone: The read finishes 3 residues shy of the CDR3 end, and the germline J gene is used to complete it. The chain joins TRBV6-4 to TRBJ2-1; 9 bases align to TRBD1. Germline CDR1 is MRHNA and CDR2 is SNTAGT. Trimming at V came to 0 bases and at J to 3 bases, leaving 0 bases not matched to a gene. The CDR3 has 15 amino acids. The sequenced CDR3 bases are TGTGCCAGCAGTGACTCGACAGGGGGCTACAATGAG. Translating gives CASSDSTGGYNE. The whole CDR3 is CASSDSTGGYNEQFF.

Details on this clone: The read comes to an end 3 residues before the CDR3 does, leaving the germline J gene to fill in the end. V is TRBV6-2 or TRBV6-3 and J is TRBJ2-7; 8 bases map to TRBD2. Germline loops: CDR1 MNHEY, CDR2 SVGEGT. This CDR3 region has 15 residues. The V segment lost 5 bases and the J segment 5 bases; nucleotides outside the gene matches: 11. CDR3 bases read: TGTGCCAGCAGTCGGGGCAAAGCGGGAGCCGACGAG. Residues: CASSRGKAGADE. The full-length CDR3 reads as CASSRGKAGADEQYF.

About this clone: The sequence runs out 3 residues before the end of the CDR3; the remainder is reconstructed from the germline J gene. The rearrangement joins TRBV11-1 to TRBJ2-3; D unresolved. V shed 3 bases and J shed 8 bases, with 12 bases lying between them. This CDR3 comprises 13 residues. CDR1 is SGHAT, CDR2 FQDESV, per germline (reference sequence). The DNA read from the CDR3 is TGTGCCAGCAGCTTCCCTGAAACGGGTACG. Translation: CASSFPETGT. The whole CDR3 sequence is CASSFPETGTQYF.

Of note for this clone: The read falls 3 residues short of the CDR3 end, and the missing part is taken from the germline J gene. J is TRBJ1-1 and V is TRBV7-9, with D uncertain. Germline assignment: CDR1 SEHNR and CDR2 FQNEAQ (reference sequence). This CDR3 is built from 14 residues. V lost 0 bases and J lost 6, with 11 bases in between. CDR3 DNA, as far as it was read: TGTGCCAGCAGCTTAGCGTTAGCGGCCCCTGAA. This gives the protein CASSLALAAPE. The whole CDR3 reads CASSLALAAPEAFF.

CDR3 loop: CASSLAWTAYGQYF. The part of the CDR3 DNA that was read is TGTGCCAGCAGCTTGGCGTGGACAGCCTATGGT. This rearrangement joins TRBV5-6 to TRBJ2-4; D is possibly TRBD1 (6 bases). The read falls 3 residues short of the CDR3 end, and the missing part is taken from the germline J gene. Germline V gene sequence: CDR1 SGHDT, CDR2 YYEEEE. The CDR3 covers 14 residues.

With regard to this clone: The observed sequence ends 3 residues before the CDR3 terminus, with the missing tail filled in from the germline J gene. The J gene is TRBJ2-7, the V gene TRBV5-5; possible D gene TRBD1, 6 bases. This CDR3 comprises 15 residues. V dropped 3 bases and J dropped 6 bases, with 19 bases sitting between them. Germline V gene lookup returns CDR1 SGHKS and CDR2 YYEKEE (reference sequence). The DNA read from the CDR3 is TGTGCCAGCAGCTCCGAAGATCAGGGGCCCTCCGAG. Translation: CASSSEDQGPSE. The whole CDR3 sequence is CASSSEDQGPSEQYF.

Turning to this clone: The read terminates 3 residues before the CDR3 end, so the remaining end is supplied by the germline J gene. The chain is built from TRBV7-8 and TRBJ2-7, with a tentative D call TRBD1 (6 bases). This CDR3 is built from 15 residues. The germline gives CDR1 SGHVS, CDR2 FQNEAQ. V was pared by 6 bases and J by 0 bases, with 15 bases between. The CDR3 is CASSFGTLSSYEQYF. The sequenced part of the CDR3 DNA is TGTGCCAGCAGTTTCGGGACATTGAGCTCCTACGAG. Complete variable domain (other parts from reference TRBV7-8 and TRBJ2-7): GAGVSQSPRYKVAKRGQDVALRCDPISGHVSLFWYQQALGQGPEFLTYFQNEAQLDKSGLPSDRFFAERPEGSVSTLKIQRTQQEDSAVYLCASSFGTLSSYEQYFGPGTRLTVT.

In regard to this clone: The CDR3 is cut off 3 residues early in the read; its end comes from the germline J gene. The chain recombines TRBV18 with TRBJ2-3; 8 bases fit TRBD1. CDR1 is KGHSH and CDR2 is LQKENI in the germline V gene. The CDR3 sequence is 17 residues long. The chain's CDR3 is CASSSQSGDRSNQPQYF. The sequenced part of the CDR3 DNA is TGTGCCAGCTCATCCCAATCAGGGGACAGGAGCAATCAGCCG. The full variable domain, in which reference TRBV18 and TRBJ2-3 provide the parts outside the CDR3, is NAGVMQNPRHLVRRRGQEARLRCSPMKGHSHVYWYRQLPEEGLKFMVYLQKENIIDESGMPKERFSAEFPKEGPSILRIQQVVRGDSAAYFCASSSQSGDRSNQPQYFGPGTRLTVL.

A note on this clone: The read terminates 3 residues ahead of where the CDR3 ends, so the germline J gene completes it. V gene TRBV20-1 combines with J gene TRBJ2-3; D gene unclear. Trimming pared 6 bases from V and 7 bases from J, leaving 20 bases between. This CDR3 region has 14 residues. Germline CDR1 is DFQATT and CDR2 is SNEGSKA (reference sequence). The DNA read from the CDR3 is TGCAGTGCACCGACACCATACCCGACCTATACG. It translates to CSAPTPYPTYT. The entire CDR3 sequence reads CSAPTPYPTYTQYF.

As for this clone: The CDR3 is cut off 3 residues early in the read; its end comes from the germline J gene. This chain uses TRBV19 with TRBJ1-5; TRBD1 is a possible D gene (5 bases). This CDR3 comprises 16 residues. Trimming took off 4 bases at V and 0 bases at J, with 13 bases between the two ends. CDR1 and CDR2 (germline): LNHDA, SQIVND (reference sequence). The CDR3 DNA, read in part, is TGTGCCAGTAGTACCCGGGGGAGGGATAGCAATCAGCCC. It encodes CASSTRGRDSNQP. The entire CDR3 protein is CASSTRGRDSNQPQHF.

As for this clone: The CDR3 goes on 3 residues after the read ends, and that part is filled in from the germline J gene. This chain joins TRBV7-8 and TRBJ1-2; D perhaps matches TRBD1 (5 bases). The CDR3 has 14 amino acids. Trimming took off 0 bases at V and 4 bases at J, with 9 bases between the two ends. The germline V gene has CDR1 SGHVS and CDR2 FQNEAQ. CDR3 bases read: TGTGCCAGCAGCTTAGCAGGGGCCCCCTATGGC. Translated, it gives CASSLAGAPYG. The complete CDR3 protein is CASSLAGAPYGYTF.

On this clone: From the germline J gene comes the end of the CDR3, since the read stops 3 residues before it. The V and J genes are TRBV18 and TRBJ1-4; TRBD1 agrees at 7 bases. V shed 6 bases and J 2 bases; nucleotides not matched to a gene: 12. CDR1 is KGHSH, CDR2 LQKENI, per germline. CDR3 size: 17 residues. The CDR3 here is CASSIAQGEPTNEKLFF. CDR3 bases read: TGTGCCAGCTCGATTGCTCAGGGGGAGCCCACTAATGAAAAA.

Note on this clone: The CDR3 end lies 3 residues beyond the end of the read and is filled in from the germline J gene. The V call is TRBV19, the J call TRBJ2-1, with a tentative D call TRBD1 (5 bases). The V end lost 4 bases, the J end lost 4 bases, and 14 bases lay between the germline ends. The CDR3 sequence is 15 residues long. Germline loops: CDR1 LNHDA, CDR2 SQIVND (reference sequence). CDR3 DNA, as far as it was read: TGTGCCAGTAGTACCCACTTAGGGGCTTACAATGAG. Its translation: CASSTHLGAYNE. The complete CDR3 protein is CASSTHLGAYNEQFF.